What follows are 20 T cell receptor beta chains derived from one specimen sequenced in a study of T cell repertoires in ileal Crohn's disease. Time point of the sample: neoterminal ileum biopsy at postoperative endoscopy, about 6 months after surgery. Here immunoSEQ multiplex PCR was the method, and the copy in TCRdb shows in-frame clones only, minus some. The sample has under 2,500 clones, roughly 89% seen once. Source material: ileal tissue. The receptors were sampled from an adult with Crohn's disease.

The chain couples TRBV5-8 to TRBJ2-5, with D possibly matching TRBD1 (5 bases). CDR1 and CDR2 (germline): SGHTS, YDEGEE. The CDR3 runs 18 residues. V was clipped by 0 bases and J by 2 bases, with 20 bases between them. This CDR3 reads CASSLVGLTPGPQETQYF. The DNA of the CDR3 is TGTGCCAGCAGCTTGGTCGGCCTAACGCCAGGGCCTCAAGAGACCCAGTACTTC.

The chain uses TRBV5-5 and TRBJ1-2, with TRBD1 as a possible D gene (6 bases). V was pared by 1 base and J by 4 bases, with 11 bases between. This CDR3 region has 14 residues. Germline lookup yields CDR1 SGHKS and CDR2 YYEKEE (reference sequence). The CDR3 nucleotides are TGTGCCAGCAGCTTGTGGGGGCAAAGCTATGGCTACACCTTC. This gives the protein CASSLWGQSYGYTF.

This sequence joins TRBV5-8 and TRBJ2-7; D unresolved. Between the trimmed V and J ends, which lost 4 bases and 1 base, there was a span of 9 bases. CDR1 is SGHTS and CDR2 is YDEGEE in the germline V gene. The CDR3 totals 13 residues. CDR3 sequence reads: CASSLVNSYEQYF. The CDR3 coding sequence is TGTGCCAGCAGCCTCGTAAATTCCTACGAGCAGTACTTC.

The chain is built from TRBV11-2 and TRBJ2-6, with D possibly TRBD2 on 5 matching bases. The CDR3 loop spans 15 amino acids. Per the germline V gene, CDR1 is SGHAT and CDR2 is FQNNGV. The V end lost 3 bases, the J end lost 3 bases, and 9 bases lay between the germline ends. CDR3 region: CASSFSVVGANVLTF. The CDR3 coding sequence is TGTGCCAGCAGCTTTAGCGTAGTTGGGGCCAACGTCCTGACTTTC.

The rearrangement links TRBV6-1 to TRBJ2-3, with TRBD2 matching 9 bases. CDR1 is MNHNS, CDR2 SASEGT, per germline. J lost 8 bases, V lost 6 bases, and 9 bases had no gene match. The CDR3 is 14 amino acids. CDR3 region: CASRSRGRDGTQYF. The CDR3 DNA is TGTGCCAGCAGATCCCGCGGGAGGGATGGTACGCAGTATTTT.

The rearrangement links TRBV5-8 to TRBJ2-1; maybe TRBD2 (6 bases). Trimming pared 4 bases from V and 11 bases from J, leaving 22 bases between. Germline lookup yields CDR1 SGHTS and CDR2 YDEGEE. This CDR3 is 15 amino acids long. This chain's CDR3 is CASSPGSGLTNKQFF. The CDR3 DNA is TGTGCCAGCAGCCCGGGGAGCGGGTTAACAAATAAGCAGTTCTTC. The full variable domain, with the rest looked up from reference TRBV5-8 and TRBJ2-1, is EAGVTQSPTHLIKTRGQQATLRCSPISGHTSVYWYQQALGLGLQFLLWYDEGEERNRGNFPPRFSGRQFPNYSSELNVNALELEDSALYLCASSPGSGLTNKQFFGPGTRLTVL.

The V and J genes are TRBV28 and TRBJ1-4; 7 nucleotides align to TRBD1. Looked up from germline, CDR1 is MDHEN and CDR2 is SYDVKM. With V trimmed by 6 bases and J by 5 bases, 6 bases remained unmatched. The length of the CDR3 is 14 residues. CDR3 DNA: TGTGCCAGCAGCTGGACAGGAGTGAATGAAAAACTGTTTTTT. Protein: CASSWTGVNEKLFF.

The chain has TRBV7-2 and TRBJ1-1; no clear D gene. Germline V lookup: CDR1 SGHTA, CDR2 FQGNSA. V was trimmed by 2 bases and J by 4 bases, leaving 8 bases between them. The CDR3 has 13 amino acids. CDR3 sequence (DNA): TGTGCCAGCAGCTTAATGGGGAGCACTGAAGCTTTCTTT. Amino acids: CASSLMGSTEAFF.

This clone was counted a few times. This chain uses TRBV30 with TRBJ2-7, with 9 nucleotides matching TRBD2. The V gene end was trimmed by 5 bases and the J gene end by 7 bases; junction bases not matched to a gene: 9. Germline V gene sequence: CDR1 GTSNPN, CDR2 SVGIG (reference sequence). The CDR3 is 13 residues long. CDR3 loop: CAWGGLATKEQYF. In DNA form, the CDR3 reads TGTGCCTGGGGGGGACTAGCTACTAAGGAGCAGTACTTC.

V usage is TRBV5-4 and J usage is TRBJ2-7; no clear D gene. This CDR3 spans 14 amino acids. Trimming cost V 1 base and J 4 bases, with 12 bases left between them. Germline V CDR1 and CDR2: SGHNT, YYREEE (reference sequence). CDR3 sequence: CASSLSGRLYEQYF. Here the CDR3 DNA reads TGTGCCAGCAGCTTGTCTGGGCGATTGTACGAGCAGTACTTC.

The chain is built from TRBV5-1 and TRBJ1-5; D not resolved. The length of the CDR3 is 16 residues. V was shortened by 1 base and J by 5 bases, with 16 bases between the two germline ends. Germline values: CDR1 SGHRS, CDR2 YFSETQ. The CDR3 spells CASSLNPLGDDQPQHF. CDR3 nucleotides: TGCGCCAGCAGCTTGAACCCACTAGGTGACGATCAGCCCCAGCATTTT.

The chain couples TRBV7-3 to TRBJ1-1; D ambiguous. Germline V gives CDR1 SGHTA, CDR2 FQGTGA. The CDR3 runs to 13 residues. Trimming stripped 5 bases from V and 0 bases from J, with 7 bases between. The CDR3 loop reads CASSNAMNTEAFF. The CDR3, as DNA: TGTGCCAGCAGCAACGCGATGAACACTGAAGCTTTCTTT.

The CDR3 region has the DNA TGTGCCAGCAGTAGCGGGAGCACAGATACGCAGTATTTT. Translating it yields CASSSGSTDTQYF. V is TRBV6-4 and J is TRBJ2-3, with D tentatively TRBD2 (6 bases). Germline CDR1 and CDR2: MRHNA and SNTAGT. The CDR3 has 13 amino acids. Deletions cut 5 bases from V and 0 bases from J, with 6 bases between.

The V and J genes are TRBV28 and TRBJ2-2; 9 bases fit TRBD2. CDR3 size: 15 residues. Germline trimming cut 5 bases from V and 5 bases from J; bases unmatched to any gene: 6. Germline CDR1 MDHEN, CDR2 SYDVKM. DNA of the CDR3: TGTGCCAGCAGTAGTAGCGGGAGCGGTACCGGGGAGCTGTTTTTT. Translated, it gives CASSSSGSGTGELFF. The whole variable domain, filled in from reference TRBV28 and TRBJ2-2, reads DVKVTQSSRYLVKRTGEKVFLECVQDMDHENMFWYRQDPGLGLRLIYFSYDVKMKEKGDIPEGYSVSREKKERFSLILESASTNQTSMYLCASSSSGSGTGELFFGEGSRLTVL.

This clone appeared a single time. The CDR3 nucleotides read TGTGCCAGCAGTAACAGCAACGAGCAGTACTTC. Protein sequence: CASSNSNEQYF. The V call is TRBV6-1, the J call TRBJ2-7, with D uncertain. The V end lost 5 bases, the J end lost 5 bases, and 7 bases lay between the germline ends. Per the germline V gene, CDR1 is MNHNS and CDR2 is SASEGT. This CDR3 has 11 residues.

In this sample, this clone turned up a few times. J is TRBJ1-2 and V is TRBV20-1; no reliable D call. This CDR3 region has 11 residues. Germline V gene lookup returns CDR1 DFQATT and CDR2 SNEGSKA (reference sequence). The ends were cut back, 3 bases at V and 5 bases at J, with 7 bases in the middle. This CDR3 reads CSASLIYGYTF. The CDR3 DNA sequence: TGCAGTGCTAGTCTAATTTATGGCTACACCTTC.

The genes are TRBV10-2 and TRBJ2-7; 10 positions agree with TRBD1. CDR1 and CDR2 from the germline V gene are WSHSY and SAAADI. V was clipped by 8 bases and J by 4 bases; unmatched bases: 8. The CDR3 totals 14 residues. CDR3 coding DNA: TGCGCCAGCTCACCGGGACAGGGGTTTTACGAGCAGTACTTC. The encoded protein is CASSPGQGFYEQYF.

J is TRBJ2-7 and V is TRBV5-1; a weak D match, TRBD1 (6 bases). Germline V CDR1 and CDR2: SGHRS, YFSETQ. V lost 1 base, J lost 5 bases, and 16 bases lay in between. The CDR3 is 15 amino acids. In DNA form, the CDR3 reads TGCGCCAGCAGCTTGATGGCAGGGGTGCCCCACGAGCAGTACTTC. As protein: CASSLMAGVPHEQYF.

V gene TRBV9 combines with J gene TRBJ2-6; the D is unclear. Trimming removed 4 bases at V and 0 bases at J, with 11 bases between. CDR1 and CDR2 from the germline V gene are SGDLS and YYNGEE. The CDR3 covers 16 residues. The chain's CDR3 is CASSPPLISGANVLTF. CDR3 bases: TGTGCCAGCAGCCCCCCCCTTATCTCTGGGGCCAACGTCCTGACTTTC.

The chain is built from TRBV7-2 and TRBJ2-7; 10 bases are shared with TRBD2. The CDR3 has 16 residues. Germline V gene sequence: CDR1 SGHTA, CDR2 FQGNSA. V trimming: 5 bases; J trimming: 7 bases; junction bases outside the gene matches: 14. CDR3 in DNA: TGTGCCAGCAGCGCAGGGGGGACTAGCGAGACCCGGGAGCAGTACTTC. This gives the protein CASSAGGTSETREQYF.